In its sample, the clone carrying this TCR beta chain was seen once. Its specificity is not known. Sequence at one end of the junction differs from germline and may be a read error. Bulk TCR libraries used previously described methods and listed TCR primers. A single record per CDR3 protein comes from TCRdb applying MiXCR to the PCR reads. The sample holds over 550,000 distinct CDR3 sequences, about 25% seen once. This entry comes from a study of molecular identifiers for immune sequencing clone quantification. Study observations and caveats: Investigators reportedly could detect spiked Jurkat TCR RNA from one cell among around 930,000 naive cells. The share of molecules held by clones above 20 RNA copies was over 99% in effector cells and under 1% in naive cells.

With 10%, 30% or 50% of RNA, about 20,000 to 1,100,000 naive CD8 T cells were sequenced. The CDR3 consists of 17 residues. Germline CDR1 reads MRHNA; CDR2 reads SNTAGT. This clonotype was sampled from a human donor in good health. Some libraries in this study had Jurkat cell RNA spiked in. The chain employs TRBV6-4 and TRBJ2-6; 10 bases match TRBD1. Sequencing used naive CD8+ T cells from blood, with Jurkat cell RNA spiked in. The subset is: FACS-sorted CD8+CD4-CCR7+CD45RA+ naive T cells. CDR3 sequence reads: CASSETGGVSGANVQTF. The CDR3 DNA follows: TGTGCCAGCAGTGAGACAGGGGGCGTGAGTGGGGCCAACGTCCAGACTTTC.